One sample yielded the 14 T cell receptor beta chains listed below, sequenced in a study of T-cell memory formation after mild COVID-19. Each CDR3 protein gets one entry after TCRdb re-called the 5' RACE reads with MiXCR. The sample has about 350,000 distinct CDR3 sequences; roughly 13% are singletons. Sample: PBMCs or a T cell subset sorted from them (not recorded which). These receptors were obtained from a man between 18 and 35 years old who had mild COVID-19 (a few samples of this study predate the infection). Cell type and time point are not known.

The sample holds many counts of this clonotype. The gene calls are TRBV4-1 and TRBJ2-1; the D call may be TRBD1 or TRBD2 (5 bases each). The CDR3 spans 14 residues. V was pared by 1 base and J by 9 bases, with 13 bases between. From germline, CDR1 is MGHRA and CDR2 YSYEKL. The CDR3 protein is CASSQVGPQGEQFF. In DNA, the CDR3 is TGCGCCAGCAGCCAAGTGGGACCTCAGGGTGAGCAGTTCTTC.

J is TRBJ1-5 and V is TRBV19; the match to TRBD1 covers 7 bases. The germline V gene encodes CDR1 LNHDA and CDR2 SQIVND (reference sequence). The trim removed 8 bases at V and 6 bases at J, leaving 7 bases unmatched. The CDR3 covers 13 residues. CDR3 coding DNA: TGTGCCAGTGGAAGGGGGCTAATTCAGCCCCAGCATTTT. Translating it yields CASGRGLIQPQHF.

This clonotype was found a few times. The chain couples TRBV6-2 or TRBV6-3 to TRBJ2-3; the D call may be TRBD1 or TRBD2 (6 bases each). V dropped 7 bases and J dropped 1 base, with 12 bases sitting between them. Germline lookup yields CDR1 MNHEY and CDR2 SVGEGT. The CDR3 spans 14 residues. The CDR3 region has the DNA TGTGCCAGCAACGGGGGCGGAGGCACAGATACGCAGTATTTT. This codes for CASNGGGGTDTQYF.

This clonotype appeared many times. V and J are TRBV12-3 or TRBV12-4 and TRBJ1-3; D remains unclear. The CDR3 is made up of 14 amino acids. Trimming shortened V by 6 bases and J by 1 base, and 10 bases separated the two germline ends. CDR3: CASSALGSGNTIYF. The CDR3 nucleotides read TGTGCCAGCAGCGCTCTGGGATCTGGAAACACCATATATTTT.

This clonotype was counted a few times. The chain couples TRBV6-2 or TRBV6-3 to TRBJ1-5; the D is unclear. V dropped 2 bases and J dropped 0 bases, with 14 bases sitting between them. The CDR3 is 17 amino acids. The germline CDR1 and CDR2 sequences are MNHEY and SVGEGT. The CDR3 DNA follows: TGTGCCAGCAGTTACGCATCGGGCAGGACTAGCAATCAGCCCCAGCATTTT. It specifies CASSYASGRTSNQPQHF.

This clonotype was seen repeatedly, ten times or more. This CDR3 reads CASSQGQGRPFADTQYF. CDR3 nucleotide sequence: TGCGCCAGCAGCCAAGGCCAAGGCAGGCCTTTCGCAGATACGCAGTATTTT. The V gene is TRBV4-3, the J gene TRBJ2-3; D unresolved. CDR3 size: 17 residues. Germline assignment: CDR1 LGHNA and CDR2 YSLEER. V was pared by 1 base and J by 4 bases, with 18 bases between.

This clonotype has more than one count but fewer than ten. The CDR3 bases are TGTGCCAGCAGCAAAATCCAGTTGTACTTC. Translating gives CASSKIQLYF. The rearrangement joins TRBV21-1 to TRBJ2-7. TRBV21-1 is tagged as a pseudogene. The length of the CDR3 is 10 residues.

This clonotype was counted at least ten times. The rearrangement links TRBV5-1 to TRBJ1-1; D remains unclear. The CDR3 is 13 residues long. Germline values: CDR1 SGHRS, CDR2 YFSETQ. Trimming stripped 0 bases from V and 1 base from J, with 4 bases between. CDR3 protein: CASSLDPNTEAFF. The CDR3 region has the DNA TGCGCCAGCAGCTTGGATCCGAACACTGAAGCTTTCTTT. The whole variable domain, remainder taken from reference TRBV5-1 and TRBJ1-1, is KAGVTQTPRYLIKTRGQQVTLSCSPISGHRSVSWYQQTPGQGLQFLFEYFSETQRNKGNFPGRFSGRQFSNSRSEMNVSTLELGDSALYLCASSLDPNTEAFFGQGTRLTVV.

This clonotype has a handful of counts. The genes are TRBV9 and TRBJ2-4; TRBD1 matches at 7 bases. V gave up 4 bases and J gave up 8 bases; unmatched junction bases: 12. CDR3 size: 15 residues. Germline CDR1 and CDR2: SGDLS and YYNGEE. The CDR3 DNA follows: TGTGCCAGCAGCCTTGAGACAGGGTGGTCGCACATTCAGTACTTC. It yields the protein CASSLETGWSHIQYF.

CDR3 sequence (DNA): TGTGCCAGCAGCCCGACAGGGGGGACAGATACGCAGTATTTT. Its translation: CASSPTGGTDTQYF. J is TRBJ2-3 and V is TRBV7-3, with 9 bases lining up with TRBD1. The V segment lost 5 bases and the J segment 3 bases; nucleotides outside the gene matches: 3. This CDR3 is built from 14 residues. In germline, CDR1 is SGHTA, CDR2 FQGTGA.

This clonotype has just a few counts. This chain joins TRBV10-2 and TRBJ1-1, with D tentatively TRBD1 (6 bases). The germline V gene encodes CDR1 WSHSY and CDR2 SAAADI. V dropped 0 bases and J dropped 1 base, with 9 bases sitting between them. The CDR3 runs to 15 residues. CDR3 amino acids: CASSESSQGNTEAFF. CDR3 in DNA: TGCGCCAGCAGTGAGTCGTCACAGGGGAACACTGAAGCTTTCTTT.

In this sample, this clonotype turned up a few times. This chain joins TRBV27 and TRBJ2-5; 10 bases line up with TRBD2. The CDR3 is made up of 16 amino acids. The trim removed 2 bases at V and 4 bases at J, leaving 7 bases unmatched. CDR1 is MNHEY and CDR2 is SMNVEV in the germline V gene (reference sequence). Here the CDR3 DNA reads TGTGCCAGCAGTTTAATAGGAGCGGGGGGGTTAGAGACCCAGTACTTC. Protein product: CASSLIGAGGLETQYF.

This clonotype has at least ten counts. The chain has TRBV3-1 and TRBJ2-1; 11 nucleotides align to TRBD2. V gave up 8 bases and J gave up 6 bases; unmatched junction bases: 3. The germline V gene encodes CDR1 LGHDT and CDR2 YNNKEL (reference sequence). CDR3 length: 13 amino acids. The DNA for the CDR3 is TGTGCCAGCTCACTAGCGGGGGCCAATGAGCAGTTCTTC. It translates to CASSLAGANEQFF.

This clonotype was detected a few times. CDR3 sequence: CASGQGAGETQYF. The CDR3 DNA reads TGTGCCAGCGGACAGGGGGCCGGGGAGACCCAGTACTTC. The chain employs TRBV14 and TRBJ2-5, with TRBD1 matching 11 bases. CDR3 size: 13 residues. Losses at the gene ends were 8 bases for V and 5 bases for J; bases not matched to a gene: 4. Germline V gene data show CDR1 as SGHDN and CDR2 as FVKESK. Looking up the rest from reference TRBV14 and TRBJ2-5 gives the full variable domain: EAGVTQFPSHSVIEKGQTVTLRCDPISGHDNLYWYRRVMGKEIKFLLHFVKESKQDESGMPNNRFLAERTGGTYSTLKVQPAELEDSGVYFCASGQGAGETQYFGPGTRLLVL.